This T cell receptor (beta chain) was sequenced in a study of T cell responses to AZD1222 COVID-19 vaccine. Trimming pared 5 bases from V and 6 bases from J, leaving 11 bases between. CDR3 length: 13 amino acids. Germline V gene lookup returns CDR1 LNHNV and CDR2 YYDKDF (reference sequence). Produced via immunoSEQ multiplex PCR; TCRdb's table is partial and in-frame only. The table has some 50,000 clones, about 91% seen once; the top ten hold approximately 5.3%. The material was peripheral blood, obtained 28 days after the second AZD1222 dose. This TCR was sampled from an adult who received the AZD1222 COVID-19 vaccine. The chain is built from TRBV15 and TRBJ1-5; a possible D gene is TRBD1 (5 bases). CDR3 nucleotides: TGTGCCACCAGCGTAGGGACCGGTCAGCCCCAGCATTTT. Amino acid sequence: CATSVGTGQPQHF.